This T cell receptor beta chain was documented in a study of blood T cells in healthy people across ages. Findings and limits, study-wide: Naive T cell percentage strongly correlated with TCR beta diversity. Compared with aged donors, long-lived donors showed fewer expanded clones, suggesting selection.

Germline lookup yields CDR1 SEHNR and CDR2 FQNEAQ (reference sequence). The V end was cut by 7 bases, the J end by 4 bases, with 20 bases between. This CDR3 spans 16 amino acids. About this clonotype itself: Its antigen is as yet unknown.

The authors ran a second PCR of 7 to 11 cycles using a sample-barcoded 5' primer and a J-beta primer mix. The template-switch adaptor, which had 12 random nucleotides, put a tag on each cDNA molecule. TCRdb re-called the 5' RACE reads with MiXCR, one entry per CDR3 protein. The table shows roughly 700,000 distinct CDR3 sequences, with just under 25% occurring only once. These same data were also listed under a study on T cells of mothers and their children. That investigation notes: Related mother-child pairs shared slightly more overlap than unrelated pairs, but the difference was non-significant.

The TCR was taken from a boy younger than 18 in good health. What was sequenced was blood. The rearrangement uses TRBV7-9 and TRBJ2-1; D perhaps matches TRBD2 (5 bases). The CDR3 nucleotides read TGTGCCAGCACCGAGGGCTCGTTAACGGGGTACAATGAGCAGTTCTTC. It is translated as CASTEGSLTGYNEQFF.